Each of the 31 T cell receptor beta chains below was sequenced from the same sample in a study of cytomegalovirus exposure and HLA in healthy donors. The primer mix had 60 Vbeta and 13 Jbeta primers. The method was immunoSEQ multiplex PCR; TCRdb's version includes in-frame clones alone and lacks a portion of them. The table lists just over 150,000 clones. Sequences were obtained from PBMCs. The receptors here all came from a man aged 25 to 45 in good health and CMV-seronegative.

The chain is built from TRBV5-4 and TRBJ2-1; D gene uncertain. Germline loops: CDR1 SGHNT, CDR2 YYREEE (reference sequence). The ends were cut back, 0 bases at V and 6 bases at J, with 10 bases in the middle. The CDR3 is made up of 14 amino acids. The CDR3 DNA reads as TGTGCCAGCAGCTTGGGGGTCCAGGTCAATGAGCAGTTCTTC. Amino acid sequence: CASSLGVQVNEQFF.

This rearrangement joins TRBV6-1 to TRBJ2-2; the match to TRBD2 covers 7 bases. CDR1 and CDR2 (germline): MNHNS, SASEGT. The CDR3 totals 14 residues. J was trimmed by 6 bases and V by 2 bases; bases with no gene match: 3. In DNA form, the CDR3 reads TGTGCCAGCAGTGAAAATCGGGGGGCCGGGGAGCTGTTTTTT. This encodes CASSENRGAGELFF.

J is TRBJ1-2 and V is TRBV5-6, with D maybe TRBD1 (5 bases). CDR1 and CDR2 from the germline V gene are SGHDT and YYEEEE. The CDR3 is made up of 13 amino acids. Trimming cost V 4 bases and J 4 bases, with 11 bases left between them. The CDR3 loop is CASSLGQVYGYTF. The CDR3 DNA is TGTGCCAGCAGCCTCGGACAAGTCTATGGCTACACCTTC. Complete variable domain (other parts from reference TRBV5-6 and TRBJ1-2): DAGVTQSPTHLIKTRGQQVTLRCSPKSGHDTVSWYQQALGQGPQFIFQYYEEEERQRGNFPDRFSGHQFPNYSSELNVNALLLGDSALYLCASSLGQVYGYTFGSGTRLTVV.

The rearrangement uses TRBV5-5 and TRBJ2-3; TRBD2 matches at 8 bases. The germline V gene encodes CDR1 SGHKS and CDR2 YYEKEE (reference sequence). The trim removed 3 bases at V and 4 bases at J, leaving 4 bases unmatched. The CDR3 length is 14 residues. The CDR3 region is CASSWAGGPDTQYF. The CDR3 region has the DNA TGTGCCAGCAGCTGGGCGGGAGGCCCAGATACGCAGTATTTT.

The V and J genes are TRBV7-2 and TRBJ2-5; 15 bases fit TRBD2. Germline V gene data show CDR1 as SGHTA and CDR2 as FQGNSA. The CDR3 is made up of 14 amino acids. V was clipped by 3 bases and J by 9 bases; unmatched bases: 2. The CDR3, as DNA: TGTGCCAGCAGCTTGGGACTAGCGGGAGGACCCCAGTACTTC. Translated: CASSLGLAGGPQYF.

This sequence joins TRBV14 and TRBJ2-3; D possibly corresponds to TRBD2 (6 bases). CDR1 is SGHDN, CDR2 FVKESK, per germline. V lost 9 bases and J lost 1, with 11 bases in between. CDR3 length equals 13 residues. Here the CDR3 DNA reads TGTGCCAGTAGCGGAGGACGCACAGATACGCAGTATTTT. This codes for CASSGGRTDTQYF.

The CDR3 DNA follows: TGCGCCAGCAGTGAGGGGTCAGGGAGGTACACTGAAGCTTTCTTT. Protein sequence: CASSEGSGRYTEAFF. The chain has TRBV10-1 and TRBJ1-1, with a weak D call TRBD1 (5 bases). V shed 2 bases and J shed 3 bases, with 13 bases lying between them. The CDR3 has 15 amino acids. Germline assignment: CDR1 WNHNN and CDR2 SYGVQD (reference sequence).

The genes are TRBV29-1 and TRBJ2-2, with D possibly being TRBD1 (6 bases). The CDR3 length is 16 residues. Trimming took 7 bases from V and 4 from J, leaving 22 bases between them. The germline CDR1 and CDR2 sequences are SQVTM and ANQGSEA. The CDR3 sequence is CSAGHITGSGTGELFF. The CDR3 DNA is TGCAGCGCAGGGCACATCACAGGGTCGGGCACCGGGGAGCTGTTTTTT.

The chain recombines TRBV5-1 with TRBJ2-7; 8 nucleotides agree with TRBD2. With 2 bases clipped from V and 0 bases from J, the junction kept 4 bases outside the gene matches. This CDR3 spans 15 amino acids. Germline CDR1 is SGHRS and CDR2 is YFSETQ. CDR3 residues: CASSFLAGGSYEQYF. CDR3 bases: TGCGCCAGCAGCTTTTTGGCGGGAGGCTCCTACGAGCAGTACTTC.

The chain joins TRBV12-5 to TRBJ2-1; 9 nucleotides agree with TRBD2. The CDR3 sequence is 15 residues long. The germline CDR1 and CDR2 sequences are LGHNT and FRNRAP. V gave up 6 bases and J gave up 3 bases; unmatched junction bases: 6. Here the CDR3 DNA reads TGTGCTAGTGGCCGGGGGCGGGAGGGCTACAATGAGCAGTTCTTC. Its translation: CASGRGREGYNEQFF.

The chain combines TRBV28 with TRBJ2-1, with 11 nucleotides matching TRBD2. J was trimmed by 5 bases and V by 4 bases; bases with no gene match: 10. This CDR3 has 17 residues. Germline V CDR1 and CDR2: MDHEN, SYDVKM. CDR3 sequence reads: CASSSPLGTSGDNEQFF. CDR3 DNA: TGTGCCAGCAGTTCCCCCCTAGGGACTAGCGGAGACAATGAGCAGTTCTTC.

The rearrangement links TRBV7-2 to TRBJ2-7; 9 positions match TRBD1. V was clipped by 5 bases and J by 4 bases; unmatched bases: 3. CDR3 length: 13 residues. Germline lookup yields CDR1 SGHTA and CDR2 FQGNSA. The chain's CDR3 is CASSGGQGYEQYF. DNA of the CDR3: TGTGCCAGCAGCGGAGGACAGGGGTACGAGCAGTACTTC.

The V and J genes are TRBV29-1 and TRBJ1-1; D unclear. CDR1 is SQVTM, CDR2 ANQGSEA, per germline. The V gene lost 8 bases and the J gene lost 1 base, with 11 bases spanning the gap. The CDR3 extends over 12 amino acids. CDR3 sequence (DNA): TGCAGCTATTATGAGGGGAACACTGAAGCTTTCTTT. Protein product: CSYYEGNTEAFF.

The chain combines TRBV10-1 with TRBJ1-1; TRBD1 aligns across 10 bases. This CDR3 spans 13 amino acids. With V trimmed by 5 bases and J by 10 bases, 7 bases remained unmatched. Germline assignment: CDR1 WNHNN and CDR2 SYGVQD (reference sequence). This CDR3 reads CASSPWTGGRAFF. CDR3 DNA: TGCGCCAGCAGTCCTTGGACAGGGGGAAGAGCTTTCTTT.

The CDR3 nucleotides read TGTGCCAGCAGTTCGATGACAGGGGCGTCCTACGAGCAGTACTTC. Protein sequence: CASSSMTGASYEQYF. The V gene is TRBV28, the J gene TRBJ2-7, with 8 bases that match TRBD1. The CDR3 sequence is 15 residues long. Germline V CDR1 and CDR2: MDHEN, SYDVKM. Germline trimming cut 4 bases from V and 1 base from J; bases unmatched to any gene: 6.

The CDR3 spells CASSLYTGGSVLIEKLFF. CDR3 nucleotide sequence: TGTGCCAGCAGCTTGTATACAGGGGGCAGTGTTTTGATCGAAAAACTGTTTTTT. This chain joins TRBV5-5 and TRBJ1-4; 9 bases map to TRBD1. The germline gives CDR1 SGHKS, CDR2 YYEKEE (reference sequence). Losses at the gene ends were 1 base for V and 8 bases for J; bases not matched to a gene: 15. This CDR3 has 18 residues.

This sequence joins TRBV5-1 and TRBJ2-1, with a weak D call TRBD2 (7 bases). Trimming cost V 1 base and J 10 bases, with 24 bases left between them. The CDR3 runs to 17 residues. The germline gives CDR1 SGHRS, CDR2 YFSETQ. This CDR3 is CASSLSPGGGREREQFF. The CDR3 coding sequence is TGCGCCAGCAGCTTGTCCCCTGGGGGGGGGCGGGAGAGAGAGCAGTTCTTC.

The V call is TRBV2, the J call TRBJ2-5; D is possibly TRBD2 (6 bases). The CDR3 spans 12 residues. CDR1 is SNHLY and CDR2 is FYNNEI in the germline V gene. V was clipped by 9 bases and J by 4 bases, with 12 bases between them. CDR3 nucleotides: TGTGCCAGTAAGGGACTCACAGAGACCCAGTACTTC. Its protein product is CASKGLTETQYF.

The DNA of the CDR3 is TGTGCCAGCTCCTTAACTAGCGGGAGTGGGGATGAGCAGTTCTTC. Translating it yields CASSLTSGSGDEQFF. The chain uses TRBV9 and TRBJ2-1; 11 bases align to TRBD2. The CDR3 is made up of 15 amino acids. Unmatched junction bases numbered 11, after V lost 7 bases and J lost 8 bases. The germline V gene has CDR1 SGDLS and CDR2 YYNGEE.

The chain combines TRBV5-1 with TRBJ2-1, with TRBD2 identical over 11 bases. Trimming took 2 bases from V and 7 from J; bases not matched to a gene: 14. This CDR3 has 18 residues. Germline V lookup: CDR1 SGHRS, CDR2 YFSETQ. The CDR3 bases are TGCGCCAGCAGCTTAGTACTAGCGGGAGCGGGGGCGCCAAATGAGCAGTTCTTC. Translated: CASSLVLAGAGAPNEQFF. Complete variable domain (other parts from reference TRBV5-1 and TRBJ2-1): KAGVTQTPRYLIKTRGQQVTLSCSPISGHRSVSWYQQTPGQGLQFLFEYFSETQRNKGNFPGRFSGRQFSNSRSEMNVSTLELGDSALYLCASSLVLAGAGAPNEQFFGPGTRLTVL.

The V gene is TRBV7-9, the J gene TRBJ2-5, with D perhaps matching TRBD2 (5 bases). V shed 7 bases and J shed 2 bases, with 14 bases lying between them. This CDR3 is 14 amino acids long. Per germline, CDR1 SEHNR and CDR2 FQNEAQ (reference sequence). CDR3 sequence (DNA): TGTGCCAGCAACTATGGAAAGCGGCAAGAGACCCAGTACTTC. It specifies CASNYGKRQETQYF.

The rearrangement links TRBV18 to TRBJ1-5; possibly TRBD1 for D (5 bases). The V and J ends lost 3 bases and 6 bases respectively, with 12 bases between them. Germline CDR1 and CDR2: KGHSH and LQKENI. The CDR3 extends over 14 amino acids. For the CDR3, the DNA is TGTGCCAGCTCACCGGGGGGGTTTGGTCAGCCCCAGCATTTT. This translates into CASSPGGFGQPQHF.

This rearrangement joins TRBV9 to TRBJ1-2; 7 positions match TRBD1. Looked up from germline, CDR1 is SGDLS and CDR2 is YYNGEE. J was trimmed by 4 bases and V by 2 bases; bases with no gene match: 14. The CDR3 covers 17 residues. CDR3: CASSVTAGPGQTYGYTF. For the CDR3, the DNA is TGTGCCAGCAGCGTCACCGCGGGACCGGGACAGACCTATGGCTACACCTTC.

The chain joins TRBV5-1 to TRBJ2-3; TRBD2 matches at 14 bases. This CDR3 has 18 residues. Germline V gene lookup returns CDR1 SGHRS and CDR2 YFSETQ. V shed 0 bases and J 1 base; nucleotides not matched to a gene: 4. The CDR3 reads CASSLGLAGGRGTDTQYF. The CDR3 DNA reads TGCGCCAGCAGCTTGGGACTAGCGGGAGGGCGAGGCACAGATACGCAGTATTTT.

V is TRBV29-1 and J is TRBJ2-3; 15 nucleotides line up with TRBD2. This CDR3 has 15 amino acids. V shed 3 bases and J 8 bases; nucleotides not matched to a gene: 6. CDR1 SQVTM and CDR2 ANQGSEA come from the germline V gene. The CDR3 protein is CSVDGLAGGPGTQYF. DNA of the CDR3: TGCAGCGTTGATGGACTAGCGGGAGGGCCGGGTACGCAGTATTTT.

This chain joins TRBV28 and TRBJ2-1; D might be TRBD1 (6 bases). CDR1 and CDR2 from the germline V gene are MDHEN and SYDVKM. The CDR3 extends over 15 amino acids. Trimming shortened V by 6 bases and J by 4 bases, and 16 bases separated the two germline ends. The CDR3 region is CASSPTGVRYNEQFF. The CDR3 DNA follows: TGTGCCAGCAGCCCGACAGGCGTGAGATACAATGAGCAGTTCTTC.

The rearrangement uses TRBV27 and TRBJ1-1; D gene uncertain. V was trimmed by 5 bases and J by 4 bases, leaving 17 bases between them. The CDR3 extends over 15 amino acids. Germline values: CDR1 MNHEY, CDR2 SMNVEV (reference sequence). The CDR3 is CASSPPVQMRTEAFF. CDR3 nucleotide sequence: TGTGCCAGCAGTCCTCCCGTCCAAATGCGCACTGAAGCTTTCTTT.

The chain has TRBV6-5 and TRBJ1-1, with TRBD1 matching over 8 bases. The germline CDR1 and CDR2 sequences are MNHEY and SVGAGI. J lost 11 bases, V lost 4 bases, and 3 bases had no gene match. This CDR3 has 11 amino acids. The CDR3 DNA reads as TGTGCCAGCAGTTTAGGACAGGGTGCTTTCTTT. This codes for CASSLGQGAFF.

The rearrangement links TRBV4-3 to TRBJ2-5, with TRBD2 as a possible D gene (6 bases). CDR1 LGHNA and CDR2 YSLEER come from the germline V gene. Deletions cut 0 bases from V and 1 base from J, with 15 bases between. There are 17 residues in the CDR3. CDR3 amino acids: CASSQDHLAGLQETQYF. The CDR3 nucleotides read TGCGCCAGCAGCCAAGACCATCTTGCGGGACTCCAAGAGACCCAGTACTTC.

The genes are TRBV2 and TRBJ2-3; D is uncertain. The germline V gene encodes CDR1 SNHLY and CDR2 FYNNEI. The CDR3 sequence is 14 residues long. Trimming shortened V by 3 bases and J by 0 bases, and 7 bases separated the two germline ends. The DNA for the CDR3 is TGTGCCAGCAGTGAGGTTACTAGCACAGATACGCAGTATTTT. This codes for CASSEVTSTDTQYF.

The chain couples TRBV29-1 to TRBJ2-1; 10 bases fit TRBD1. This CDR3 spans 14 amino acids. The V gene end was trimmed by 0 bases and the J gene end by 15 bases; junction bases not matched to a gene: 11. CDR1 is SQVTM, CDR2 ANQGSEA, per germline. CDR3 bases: TGCAGCGTTGAAGAGAATCTAGGACAGGGGGGACTGTTCTTC. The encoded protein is CSVEENLGQGGLFF.